This T cell receptor (beta chain) was found in a study of PD-1 blockade in classical Hodgkin lymphoma. Notes on the study in general: Whoever responded completely had baseline diversity much like that seen in newly diagnosed patients. CD4+ TCR diversity, unlike CD8+, climbed significantly by C4D1. Sources of repertoire differences remain undefined, possibly disease activity or prior therapy. In newly diagnosed patients, baseline TCR diversity was reportedly below that of healthy donors.

This clone was observed a single time. Its antigen is unknown. This CDR3 has 17 amino acids. V lost 0 bases, J lost 0 bases, and 12 bases lay in between. Per germline, CDR1 LGHNA and CDR2 YSLEER. As for time point: cycle 4 day 1 (C4D1), after less than 7 weeks of nivolumab. Every single patient, without exception, relapsed after autologous stem cell transplantation, and brentuximab vedotin exposure varied. Magnetic negative selection isolated CD8+ T cells from thawed PBMCs. Data came from immunoSEQ multiplex PCR; TCRdb stores just in-frame clones and leaves some out. The repertoire includes over 9,000 clones, roughly 85% of them detected once, and 30% to 40% sits in the top ten.

The V call is TRBV4-3, the J call TRBJ1-5; no reliable D call. The TCR was taken from a human donor with classical Hodgkin lymphoma. The donor label of this sample is uncertain. Sequencing was performed on CD8+ T cells from blood, taken before the fourth cycle of nivolumab. CDR3 in amino acids: CASSQEWSLYSNQPQHF. The DNA for the CDR3 is TGCGCCAGCAGCCAAGAGTGGAGCTTATATAGCAATCAGCCCCAGCATTTT.